This T cell receptor beta chain came from a study of blood T cell repertoires in COVID-19. Whole-study context: COVID-19 samples from acute and convalescent phases originated in the United States, Italy and Spain.

As handled by the study authors: Cell counts per sample came from amplifying reference gene primers. Assay used: immunoSEQ multiplex PCR; TCRdb lists only in-frame clones, some missing. V and J calls and clone size follow that table, whereas D and trimming were derived from the DNA. The sample gives about 220,000 clones, approximately 85% of which show up once; about 2.4% is in the top ten. The CDR3 covers 14 residues. Germline V CDR1 and CDR2: SGHTA, FQGTGA. V lost 2 bases and J 0 bases, leaving 8 bases between the germline ends. The source material was peripheral blood. The chain links TRBV7-3 to TRBJ2-7; D is perhaps TRBD2 (6 bases). This sequence was found in a woman in her seventies with COVID-19, enrolled during active disease. This CDR3 reads CASSLQGGSYEQYF. The CDR3 DNA reads TGTGCCAGCAGCTTACAGGGAGGCTCCTACGAGCAGTACTTC.